This T cell receptor beta chain was obtained from a study of blood T cell repertoires in COVID-19 (dated by TCRdb to 2020 to 2022). Study-wide context: Collaborator samples came from the United States, Italy and Spain and covered acute and convalescent phases of COVID-19. The material from the prospective study consisted of cDNA or gDNA derived from T cells, B-cell-depleted T cells, or PBMCs. Subjects who had been exposed to COVID-19, were actively infected with it, or had recovered from it provided the deeply sampled blood TCRbeta repertoires that made up the dataset. The repertoires were made available in a free public database intended to serve as a resource for research on the immune response to SARS-CoV-2. The samples were drawn from the first 160 participants of the ongoing ImmuneRACE study and from 950 to 1,500 subjects provided by 6 global collaborators. The sample metadata nearly always contained a de-identified subject ID, COVID-19 status, age in years and sex. HLA class I and class II types, where available, came from metadata supplied by the sample provider rather than from assay-based typing. The paper's findings and limits, for the study overall: The quantity of clinical and demographic metadata differed by source and by participant and was supplied without curation.

Trimming leaves V shorter by 3 bases and J shorter by 7 bases, with the junction holding 4 bases beyond the gene matches. Via the germline V gene (reference sequence), CDR1 is LNHDA and CDR2 SQIVND. The CDR3 runs 14 residues from the cysteine to the phenylalanine. Of all the DNA, just the CDR3 is kept, 42 bases in frame from base 1. TCRbeta CDR3 regions were amplified from genomic DNA using the immunoSEQ Assay, a bias-controlled multiplex PCR. The original methods were these. The number of nucleated cells in each sample was estimated by amplification of reference gene primers within the assay. To quantify the absolute abundance of each unique TCRbeta CDR3 rearrangement, sequence reads were collapsed and filtered. Productive Simpson clonality was computed per sample as the square root of Simpson's diversity index over productive rearrangements. Here the immuneACCESS table is served through TCRdb, limited to in-frame sequences with V and J called. Missing clones are a known gap in these copies; in checked studies unresolved V genes cover under half, and the rest lacks a known reason. The DNA was the basis for D and trimming; V, J and clone size are from that table. Present in this sample are 95,000 to 110,000 clones, over 75% of which were seen just once. The top ten constitute 13% of the sample.

As to this clone: Its antigen remains undetermined. The input lacks base qualities; no much larger clone sits a single base away.

Each collaborating institution followed its own protocols to collect whole blood in K2EDTA tubes. Collaborator samples were shipped for TCRbeta analysis as frozen whole blood, isolated PBMCs, or DNA extracted from either sample type. This TCR was recovered from a human donor in a cohort sampled during active or convalescent COVID-19. The chain is made from TRBV19 and TRBJ1-4; 8 bases in between match TRBD1. What was sequenced was peripheral blood. The CDR3 protein sequence reads: CASSIRGLGEKLFF. The DNA is as follows: TGTGCCAGTAGTATCAGGGGGCTAGGTGAAAAACTGTTTTTT.